This TCR beta chain was recovered during a study of OX40 agonist ivuxolimab in advanced cancers. It was autoimmune disease history or systemic immunosuppression that excluded patients. With baseline, cycle 4 day 1, and cycle 7 day 1 as timepoints, blood was sampled. TCRdb keeps only in-frame clones here, not all; method: immunoSEQ multiplex PCR. In the table there are 65,000 to 80,000 clones, 85% to 95% of which are singletons. The germline V gene has CDR1 SGHRS and CDR2 YFSETQ. Between the trimmed V and J ends, which lost 3 bases and 9 bases, there was a span of 18 bases. CDR3 length: 14 amino acids.

The chain is built from TRBV5-1 and TRBJ2-5; D is uncertain. The material was CD4+ or CD8+ T cells sorted from blood, obtained in a trial of the OX40 agonist ivuxolimab. This receptor was obtained from an adult with an advanced solid tumor such as melanoma, head and neck, liver or kidney cancer. CDR3 sequence: CASSWDRTVDPQYF. For the CDR3, the DNA is TGCGCCAGCAGCTGGGATCGGACCGTGGATCCCCAGTACTTC.